This passage covers 25 T cell receptor beta chains from one sample sequenced in a study of T-cell reconstitution after alpha-beta-depleted transplantation in children. The TCRbeta library was prepared with unique molecular identifiers. TCRdb used MiXCR to reprocess the PCR reads, holding one entry per CDR3 protein. The table lists around 300,000 distinct CDR3 sequences, almost 8% of them singletons. Study results and limitations: T-cell numbers and diversity one year post-transplant derived largely from freshly generated T cells.

No cognate antigen is known for these TCRs. The input for sequencing was peripheral blood, taken 360 days after TCRalphabeta/CD19-depleted stem cell transplant. These receptors originate from a female patient aged 2 to 10 who had a stem cell transplant for Fanconi anemia, so the T cells may come from the graft donor.

This clonotype was seen at least ten times. The chain is built from TRBV29-1 and TRBJ2-1; D unclear. The germline gives CDR1 SQVTM, CDR2 ANQGSEA. Trimming took 4 bases from V and 9 from J, leaving 13 bases between them. The CDR3 sequence is 12 residues long. The CDR3 bases are TGCAGCGTTGGGGCATACTCCGCTGAGCAGTTCTTC. Its translation: CSVGAYSAEQFF.

This clonotype was counted between two and nine times. The chain couples TRBV7-2 to TRBJ2-5; 9 nucleotides line up with TRBD1. Germline loops: CDR1 SGHTA, CDR2 FQGNSA. The CDR3 sequence is 16 residues long. The V segment lost 5 bases and the J segment 3 bases; nucleotides outside the gene matches: 10. The chain's CDR3 is CASSILPTGGEETQYF. The CDR3 DNA reads TGTGCCAGCAGCATCCTACCCACAGGGGGCGAAGAGACCCAGTACTTC.

This clonotype was recorded a few times. The chain links TRBV2 to TRBJ2-3; no firm D call. The germline gives CDR1 SNHLY, CDR2 FYNNEI. V lost 5 bases, J lost 6 bases, and 12 bases lay in between. This CDR3 contains 13 residues. Here the CDR3 reads CASSLVGFDTQYF. CDR3 DNA: TGTGCCAGCAGTCTGGTAGGATTCGATACGCAGTATTTT.

This clonotype has at least ten counts. V gene TRBV7-2 combines with J gene TRBJ1-6; D remains ambiguous. This CDR3 is 15 amino acids long. V lost 2 bases and J 7 bases, leaving 12 bases between the germline ends. The germline V gene encodes CDR1 SGHTA and CDR2 FQGNSA. This chain's CDR3 is CASSLRAADNSPLHF. The CDR3 bases are TGTGCCAGCAGCTTAAGGGCGGCGGACAATTCACCCCTCCACTTT.

This clonotype was seen repeatedly, ten times or more. This chain uses TRBV29-1 with TRBJ2-7; 8 positions match TRBD2. Germline CDR1 and CDR2: SQVTM and ANQGSEA. This CDR3 has 14 residues. The trim removed 6 bases at V and 5 bases at J, leaving 12 bases unmatched. In DNA form, the CDR3 reads TGCAGCGTCCGAACCGGGGGGGCCTTCCACGAGCAGTACTTC. Translated, it gives CSVRTGGAFHEQYF.

Ten or more counts support this clonotype. This chain connects TRBV12-3 or TRBV12-4 to TRBJ2-6; D ambiguous. The CDR3 has 18 amino acids. V shed 3 bases and J shed 0 bases, with 15 bases lying between them. The CDR3 region is CASSLVTGVFSGANVLTF. The CDR3 DNA follows: TGTGCCAGCAGTTTGGTGACCGGAGTCTTCTCTGGGGCCAACGTCCTGACTTTC.

This clonotype occurred many times. This rearrangement joins TRBV29-1 to TRBJ1-1, with a possible D match to TRBD1 (5 bases). The CDR3 totals 12 residues. The ends were cut back, 7 bases at V and 5 bases at J, with 14 bases in the middle. Germline CDR1 is SQVTM and CDR2 is ANQGSEA. In nucleotides, the CDR3 is TGCAGCGGTAGGGGAAGGTGGACTGAAGCTTTCTTT. Protein: CSGRGRWTEAFF.

The sample holds many counts of this clonotype. This chain uses TRBV28 with TRBJ1-2; no reliable D call. The CDR3 contains 14 residues. Trimming stripped 3 bases from V and 3 bases from J, with 11 bases between. Germline CDR1 and CDR2: MDHEN and SYDVKM. The CDR3 loop is CASSFRPPDYGYTF. The CDR3 DNA sequence: TGTGCCAGCAGTTTCCGCCCCCCGGACTATGGCTACACCTTC.

This clonotype occurred a few times. This CDR3 reads CASSPRGILAGYEQYF. CDR3 DNA: TGTGCCAGCAGTCCCCGCGGAATACTAGCGGGTTACGAGCAGTACTTC. V usage is TRBV6-1 and J usage is TRBJ2-7; TRBD2 agrees at 9 bases. The CDR3 has 16 amino acids. After removal of 5 bases from V and 4 bases from J, the junction contained 12 bases not matched to a gene. The germline CDR1 and CDR2 sequences are MNHNS and SASEGT.

This chain joins TRBV2 and TRBJ1-2; no reliable D call. Germline lookup yields CDR1 SNHLY and CDR2 FYNNEI. This CDR3 is 15 amino acids long. CDR3 region: CTCSKGIDLIYGYTF. The CDR3 bases are TGTACCTGCAGTAAGGGAATTGATCTGATCTATGGCTACACCTTC.

The chain recombines TRBV9 with TRBJ2-1, with a tentative D call TRBD2 (5 bases). Trimming cost V 4 bases and J 0 bases, with 14 bases left between them. The CDR3 length is 16 residues. The V gene's germline CDR1 is SGDLS and CDR2 YYNGEE. The CDR3 DNA is TGTGCCAGCAGCCCCCGGCCGGGGAGCTCCTACAATGAGCAGTTCTTC. It translates to CASSPRPGSSYNEQFF.

The V and J genes are TRBV5-1 and TRBJ1-2; 8 bases line up with TRBD1. CDR1 and CDR2 from the germline V gene are SGHRS and YFSETQ. The V and J ends lost 0 bases and 5 bases, in that order; junction bases with no gene match: 15. The CDR3 spans 18 residues. CDR3 DNA sequence: TGCGCCAGCAGCTTGGGATCCGGCTACCGGGACAGGCTATATGGCTACACCTTC. Translation: CASSLGSGYRDRLYGYTF.

This clonotype occurred many times. The J gene is TRBJ2-6, the V gene TRBV28; no definite D call. Trimming pared 4 bases from V and 12 bases from J, leaving 10 bases between. Looked up from germline, CDR1 is MDHEN and CDR2 is SYDVKM. There are 12 residues in the CDR3. The CDR3 loop is CASSSVGFVLTF. CDR3 coding DNA: TGTGCCAGCAGTTCGGTGGGGTTCGTCCTGACTTTC.

This clonotype has ten or more counts. The gene calls are TRBV27 and TRBJ1-1, with 10 bases lining up with TRBD1. Looked up from germline, CDR1 is MNHEY and CDR2 is SMNVEV (reference sequence). The CDR3 covers 14 residues. J was trimmed by 5 bases and V by 6 bases; bases with no gene match: 6. The CDR3 region is CASRLTGGRTEAFF. The CDR3 DNA is TGTGCCAGCAGGTTGACAGGGGGCAGGACTGAAGCTTTCTTT.

This clonotype was observed a few times. The chain joins TRBV2 to TRBJ2-3, with 10 bases identical to TRBD2. Germline V gene sequence: CDR1 SNHLY, CDR2 FYNNEI. Germline trimming cut 3 bases from V and 2 bases from J; bases unmatched to any gene: 8. This CDR3 spans 17 amino acids. Written as DNA, the CDR3 is TGTGCCAGCAGTGACGAACTAGCGGGGCCTTCCACAGATACGCAGTATTTT. Translated: CASSDELAGPSTDTQYF.

This chain links TRBV11-3 with TRBJ2-1; tentatively, D is TRBD1 or TRBD2 (7 bases each). Trimming removed 5 bases from V and 9 bases from J, with 14 bases in between. The CDR3 runs 13 residues. Per germline, CDR1 SGHNT and CDR2 YENEEA. CDR3 in amino acids: CASSQGGWSEQFF. The CDR3 bases are TGTGCCAGCAGCCAGGGGGGGTGGTCTGAGCAGTTCTTC.

The CDR3 sequence: CSAKGQGFYGYTF. CDR3 nucleotides: TGCAGTGCAAAGGGACAGGGCTTCTATGGCTACACCTTC. This rearrangement joins TRBV20-1 to TRBJ1-2, with 9 bases matching TRBD1. The CDR3 has 13 residues. Germline trimming cut 6 bases from V and 4 bases from J; bases unmatched to any gene: 6. Germline V lookup: CDR1 DFQATT, CDR2 SNEGSKA (reference sequence).

This clonotype has at least ten counts. The V and J genes are TRBV5-1 and TRBJ2-7; TRBD1 aligns across 9 bases. CDR3 length: 14 residues. After removal of 4 bases from V and 4 bases from J, the junction contained 6 bases not matched to a gene. Germline-derived CDR1 and CDR2 are SGHRS and YFSETQ. The CDR3 protein is CASSVPGQGYEQYF. In DNA form, the CDR3 reads TGCGCCAGCAGCGTTCCGGGACAGGGATACGAGCAGTACTTC.

The J gene is TRBJ1-6, the V gene TRBV5-1; maybe TRBD1 (6 bases). This CDR3 comprises 13 residues. Per the germline V gene, CDR1 is SGHRS and CDR2 is YFSETQ. V dropped 0 bases and J dropped 11 bases, with 9 bases sitting between them. CDR3 sequence (DNA): TGCGCCAGCAGCTTGGGACAGGAAACACCCCTCCACTTT. Translated: CASSLGQETPLHF.

In its sample, this clonotype was seen many times. A junction boundary mismatches the germline segment, possibly from a read error. This chain joins TRBV5-1 and TRBJ1-1; possibly TRBD1 for D (6 bases). The CDR3 has 13 amino acids. Germline lookup yields CDR1 SGHRS and CDR2 YFSETQ. The CDR3 sequence: CASSLGGGTEAFF. DNA of the CDR3: TGTGCCAGCAGTTTAGGGGGGGGCACTGAAGCTTTCTTT.

This clonotype appeared a few times. The genes are TRBV9 and TRBJ2-3, with 7 nucleotides matching TRBD2. The CDR3 consists of 16 residues. CDR1 is SGDLS, CDR2 YYNGEE, per germline. J gave up 1 base and V 6 bases, and 11 bases lay outside the gene matches. Here the CDR3 DNA reads TGTGCCAGCAAGAGGGTTGAACGGGGGGGCACAGATACGCAGTATTTT. Encoded protein: CASKRVERGGTDTQYF.

This clonotype occurred many times. The chain is built from TRBV12-3 or TRBV12-4 and TRBJ2-3; 11 bases are a match to TRBD1. CDR3 length: 16 amino acids. V was clipped by 5 bases and J by 5 bases; unmatched bases: 9. The chain's CDR3 is CASSLPGQGVEDTQYF. CDR3 coding DNA: TGTGCCAGCAGTCTACCGGGACAGGGGGTTGAAGATACGCAGTATTTT.

This clonotype was seen only a few times. The chain has TRBV3-1 and TRBJ2-2; D ambiguous. The length of the CDR3 is 17 residues. Germline assignment: CDR1 LGHDT and CDR2 YNNKEL (reference sequence). V dropped 0 bases and J dropped 1 base, with 12 bases sitting between them. The CDR3 sequence is CASSQELWAENTGELFF. CDR3 bases: TGTGCCAGCAGCCAAGAACTCTGGGCGGAGAACACCGGGGAGCTGTTTTTT. Variable domain in full (rest from reference TRBV3-1 and TRBJ2-2): DTAVSQTPKYLVTQMGNDKSIKCEQNLGHDTMYWYKQDSKKFLKIMFSYNNKELIINETVPNRFSPKSPDKAHLNLHINSLELGDSAVYFCASSQELWAENTGELFFGEGSRLTVL.

In its sample, this clonotype was seen a few times. The rearrangement joins TRBV2 to TRBJ1-4; D perhaps matches TRBD1 (6 bases). Per the germline V gene, CDR1 is SNHLY and CDR2 is FYNNEI. V shed 4 bases and J shed 4 bases, with 10 bases lying between them. This CDR3 is built from 14 residues. The CDR3 region is CASSATGDNEKLFF. As DNA, the CDR3 is TGTGCCAGCAGTGCGACAGGCGATAATGAAAAACTGTTTTTT.

This clonotype showed up just a few times. The chain couples TRBV12-3 or TRBV12-4 to TRBJ1-3; D is uncertain. With 9 bases removed from V and 1 base from J, the gap between germline ends came to 13 bases. The CDR3 runs 14 residues. CDR3 sequence reads: CASREVRSGNTIYF. In DNA, the CDR3 is TGTGCCAGTCGAGAAGTGAGGTCTGGAAACACCATATATTTT.